These T cell receptor beta chains were read from a single sample in a study of regulatory T cells in long-lasting Graves disease. MiXCR, run by TCRdb on the multiplex PCR reads, gives a single entry per CDR3 protein. Found here are roughly 220,000 distinct CDR3 sequences, around 20% of them singletons; the top ten hold more than 20%. The sequencing here drew on peripheral blood mononuclear cells (PBMCs), taken at new diagnosis, from a patient treated with antithyroid drugs. The receptors stem from a female donor with Graves disease. Each CDR3 is given with its conserved first and last residue. The size entry is marked missing in some rows and otherwise reads once, few, many or a size class.

clone size | V gene | CDR3 protein
many | TRBV25-1 | CASSDFLPSSGNTIYF
many | TRBV9 | CASSPLGREWDTGELFF
many | TRBV12-3/TRBV12-4 | CASAIYGTSGANVLTF
many | TRBV20-1 | CSAEGTGRGETQYF
- | TRBV2 | CASRKESSAGEGANEQFF
many | TRBV24-1 | CATSDTTLLTDTQYF
many | TRBV7-2 | CASSFRQGGNEQYF
- | TRBV7-3 | CASSNPGLADNEQFF
- | TRBV7-8 | CASSLRPLGGEQFF
many | TRBV20-1 | CSARDPGGGTEAFF
many | TRBV11-2 | CASSLVTDLYGYTF
few | TRBV6-1 | CASRPTGQGDLHGYTF
- | TRBV11-2 | CASSPDRGSHGYTF
many | TRBV3-1 | CASSQDGLAGHNEQFF
many | TRBV6-1 | CASRDLFTGDTEAFF
- | TRBV9 | CASTRTGFSWDGYTF
- | TRBV9 | CASSVEGTSGRHYEQYF
many | TRBV12-5 | CASGPLPYEQYF
many | TRBV3-1 | CASSRDTIRYF
- | TRBV9 | CASSVQGASTGELFF
- | TRBV30 | CAWSGIGRGNTIYF
many | TRBV2 | CASTRYNDRSQDTQYF
few | TRBV7-3 | CASSPGTGGENPYNEQFF